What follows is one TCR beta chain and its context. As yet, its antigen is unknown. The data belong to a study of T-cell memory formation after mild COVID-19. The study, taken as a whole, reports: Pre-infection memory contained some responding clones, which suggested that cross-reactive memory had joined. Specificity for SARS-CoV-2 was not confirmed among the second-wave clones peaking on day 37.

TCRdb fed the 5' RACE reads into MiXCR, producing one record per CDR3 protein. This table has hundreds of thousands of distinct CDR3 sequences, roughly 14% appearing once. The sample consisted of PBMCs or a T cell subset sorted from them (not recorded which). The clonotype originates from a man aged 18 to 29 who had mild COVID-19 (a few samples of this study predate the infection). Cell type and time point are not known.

The CDR3 DNA follows: TGTGCCCAGCGGGAAGGGTCAAACACTGAAGCTTTCTTT. Its translation is CAQREGSNTEAFF. This chain connects TRBV6-1 to TRBJ1-1; D unresolved. V was pared by 11 bases and J by 2 bases, with 15 bases between. The CDR3 is 13 amino acids. Germline V gene sequence: CDR1 MNHNS, CDR2 SASEGT.